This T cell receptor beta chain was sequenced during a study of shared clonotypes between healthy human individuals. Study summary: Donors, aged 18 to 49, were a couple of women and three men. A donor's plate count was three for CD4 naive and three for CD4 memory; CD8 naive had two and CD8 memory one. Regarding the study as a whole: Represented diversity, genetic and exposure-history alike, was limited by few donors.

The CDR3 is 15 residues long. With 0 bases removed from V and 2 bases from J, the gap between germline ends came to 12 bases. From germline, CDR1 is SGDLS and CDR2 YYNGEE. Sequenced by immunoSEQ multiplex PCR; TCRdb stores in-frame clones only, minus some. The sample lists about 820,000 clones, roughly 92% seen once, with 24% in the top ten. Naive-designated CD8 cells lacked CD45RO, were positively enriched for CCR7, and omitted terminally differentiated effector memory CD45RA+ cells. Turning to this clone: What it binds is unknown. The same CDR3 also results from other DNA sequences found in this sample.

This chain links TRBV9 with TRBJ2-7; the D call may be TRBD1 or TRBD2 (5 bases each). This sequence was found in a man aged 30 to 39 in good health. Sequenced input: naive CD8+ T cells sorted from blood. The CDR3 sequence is CASSVATGTAYEQYF. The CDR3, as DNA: TGTGCCAGCAGCGTAGCCACCGGGACCGCCTACGAGCAGTACTTC.